These T cell receptor beta chains were read from a single sample in a study of multiple sclerosis patients with progressive multifocal leukoencephalopathy. Assay: immunoSEQ multiplex PCR; the TCRdb copy retains only in-frame clones and omits some. In the table there are roughly 30,000 clones, roughly 91% of which are singletons. Sequenced: PBMCs. The source is a human donor with multiple sclerosis. Each CDR3 is given with its conserved first and last residue. A D gene is named only where the DNA matches it firmly. A row's size may be missing; if present it is once, few, many or a size class.

j_call	v_call	d_call	clone_size	cdr3_aa	cdr3_nt
TRBJ2-3	TRBV12-5	TRBD2	NA	CASGLAGVLNTQYF	TGTGCTAGCGGACTAGCGGGGGTGCTTAATACGCAGTATTTT
TRBJ2-1	TRBV9	NA	NA	CASSVVEGEQFF	TGTGCCAGCAGCGTAGTTGAAGGTGAGCAGTTCTTC
TRBJ2-7	TRBV13	NA	few	CASSPPGPYEQYF	TGTGCCAGCAGCCCACCGGGGCCTTACGAGCAGTACTTC
TRBJ2-7	TRBV2	TRBD2	NA	CASRNLAGDTTYEQYF	TGTGCCAGCAGGAACCTAGCGGGGGACACGACCTACGAGCAGTACTTC
TRBJ2-7	TRBV29-1	TRBD1	few	CSVLLLTGAFWGETYEQYF	TGCAGCGTTCTCTTACTGACAGGGGCTTTCTGGGGGGAGACCTACGAGCAGTACTTC
TRBJ2-2	TRBV19	NA	NA	CASSRPFTGWGMAGELFF	TGTGCCAGTAGTAGACCTTTTACAGGGTGGGGGATGGCCGGGGAGCTGTTTTTT
TRBJ2-3	TRBV4-1	NA	NA	CASSQRGQTSTDTQYF	TGCGCCAGCAGCCAACGAGGACAGACCAGCACAGATACGCAGTATTTT
TRBJ2-5	TRBV11-2	NA	once	CASSPGTILTQYF	TGTGCCAGCAGCCCTGGGACCATCCTGACCCAGTACTTC
TRBJ1-1	TRBV5-1	NA	few	CASSSRQSRVEAFF	TGCGCCAGCAGCAGCCGACAGAGTCGGGTTGAAGCTTTCTTT
TRBJ1-4	TRBV4-3	NA	NA	CASSQEIGLQNEKLFF	TGCGCCAGCAGCCAAGAGATCGGACTCCAGAATGAAAAACTGTTTTTT
TRBJ1-6	TRBV28	NA	NA	CASSHGEFSSPLHF	TGTGCCAGCTCGCACGGAGAGTTTTCGTCACCCCTCCACTTT
TRBJ2-5	TRBV6-6	NA	NA	CASSYVAAGETQYF	TGTGCCAGCAGTTACGTCGCGGCGGGAGAGACCCAGTACTTC
TRBJ1-3	TRBV1	NA	NA	CTSSQERGDYGNTIYF	TGCACCAGCAGCCAAGAAAGGGGGGATTATGGAAACACCATATATTTT
TRBJ1-1	TRBV7-2	NA	NA	CASSSPSGVGTEAFF	TGTGCCAGCAGCTCGCCCTCAGGGGTCGGGACTGAAGCTTTCTTT
TRBJ1-5	TRBV6-1	TRBD1	NA	CASRADRGSGQPQHF	TGTGCCAGCAGGGCAGACAGGGGATCAGGTCAGCCCCAGCATTTT
TRBJ1-1	TRBV5-6	NA	NA	CASSPSRDTTLNTEAFF	TGTGCCAGCAGCCCGAGCCGGGACACTACCCTGAACACTGAAGCTTTCTTT
TRBJ2-1	TRBV15	NA	NA	CATSREVAASYNEQFF	TGTGCCACCAGCAGAGAGGTGGCGGCCTCCTACAATGAGCAGTTCTTC
TRBJ1-6	TRBV4-2	NA	NA	CASSQDWVLNSPLHF	TGTGCCAGCAGCCAAGATTGGGTACTGAATTCACCCCTCCACTTT
TRBJ1-1	TRBV11-2	NA	NA	CASSLDVTPEAFF	TGTGCCAGCAGCTTAGATGTGACGCCTGAAGCTTTCTTT
TRBJ1-1	TRBV10-2	NA	once	CASKGGPNTEAFF	TGCGCCAGCAAAGGGGGGCCGAACACTGAAGCTTTCTTT
TRBJ1-3	TRBV27	NA	NA	CASRFSGGGNTIYF	TGTGCCAGCAGGTTCTCGGGGGGGGGAAACACCATATATTTT
TRBJ2-1	TRBV4-1	NA	NA	CASSQDRRVRGEQFF	TGCGCCAGCAGCCAAGATAGAAGGGTCCGGGGTGAGCAGTTCTTC